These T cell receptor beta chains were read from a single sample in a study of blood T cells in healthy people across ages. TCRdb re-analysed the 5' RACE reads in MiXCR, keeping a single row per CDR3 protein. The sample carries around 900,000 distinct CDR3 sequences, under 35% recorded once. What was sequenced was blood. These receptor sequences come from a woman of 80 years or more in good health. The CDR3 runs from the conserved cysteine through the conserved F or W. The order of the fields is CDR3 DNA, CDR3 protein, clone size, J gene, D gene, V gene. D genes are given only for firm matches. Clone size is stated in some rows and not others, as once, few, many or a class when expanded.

CDR3nt: TGTGCCAGCAGTTTAACTAATCAGCCCCAGCATTTT
CDR3aa: CASSLTNQPQHF
abundance: many
j_gene: TRBJ1-5
d_gene: NA
v_gene: TRBV12-3/TRBV12-4

CDR3nt: TGTGCCAGCAGTTACGGGGGACTTAGCACCGGGGAGCTGTTTTTT
CDR3aa: CASSYGGLSTGELFF
abundance: few
j_gene: TRBJ2-2
d_gene: NA
v_gene: TRBV6-5

CDR3nt: TGTGCCAGCAGTATAGCAGGGGGCACGAACACCGGGGAGCTGTTTTTT
CDR3aa: CASSIAGGTNTGELFF
abundance: NA
j_gene: TRBJ2-2
d_gene: TRBD1
v_gene: TRBV6-6

CDR3nt: TGTGCCAGCAATCTAGGGGGGGGACGAGATACGGAGTATTTT
CDR3aa: CASNLGGGRDTEYF
abundance: NA
j_gene: TRBJ2-3
d_gene: NA
v_gene: TRBV12-3/TRBV12-4

CDR3nt: TGTGCCAGCCGGTTGGATTATAGCAATCAGCCCCAGCATTTT
CDR3aa: CASRLDYSNQPQHF
abundance: NA
j_gene: TRBJ1-5
d_gene: NA
v_gene: TRBV2

CDR3nt: TGTGCCAGCAGTGAACGGGGCAGGGGGCTGAATGGCTACACCTTC
CDR3aa: CASSERGRGLNGYTF
abundance: few
j_gene: TRBJ1-2
d_gene: TRBD1
v_gene: TRBV2

CDR3nt: TGTGCCAGCAGCTCCACGGGGGATGAGCAGTTCTTC
CDR3aa: CASSSTGDEQFF
abundance: many
j_gene: TRBJ2-1
d_gene: NA
v_gene: TRBV12-3/TRBV12-4

CDR3nt: TGTGCCAGCAGCCCCCCGGCAGGGCTAGAGACAGATACGCAGTATTTT
CDR3aa: CASSPPAGLETDTQYF
abundance: NA
j_gene: TRBJ2-3
d_gene: NA
v_gene: TRBV5-4

CDR3nt: TGTGCCAGCAGTTACCCGAGTCAAGGCAATCAGCCCCAGCATTTT
CDR3aa: CASSYPSQGNQPQHF
abundance: few
j_gene: TRBJ1-5
d_gene: NA
v_gene: TRBV6-2/TRBV6-3

CDR3nt: TGTGCCAGCAGTGGGATAGGGCACAATGAGCAGTTCTTC
CDR3aa: CASSGIGHNEQFF
abundance: NA
j_gene: TRBJ2-1
d_gene: NA
v_gene: TRBV6-1

CDR3nt: TGTGCCAGCAGTTTCCCCAGGGTGACCGGGGAGCTGTTTTTT
CDR3aa: CASSFPRVTGELFF
abundance: NA
j_gene: TRBJ2-2
d_gene: NA
v_gene: TRBV27

CDR3nt: TGCGCCACCAAACCACGCGGAGACACAGATACGCAGTATTTT
CDR3aa: CATKPRGDTDTQYF
abundance: many
j_gene: TRBJ2-3
d_gene: NA
v_gene: TRBV5-1

CDR3nt: TGTGCCGGCAGTATCCGGATCTCCTATGGCTACACCTTC
CDR3aa: CAGSIRISYGYTF
abundance: NA
j_gene: TRBJ1-2
d_gene: NA
v_gene: TRBV6-2/TRBV6-3

CDR3nt: TGTGCCACTTATGGTCAGGGGCTAGCTAACTATGGCTACACCTTC
CDR3aa: CATYGQGLANYGYTF
abundance: NA
j_gene: TRBJ1-2
d_gene: NA
v_gene: TRBV10-3

CDR3nt: TGTGCCACCAGCAGATGGGGTGGGGAGACCCAGTACTTC
CDR3aa: CATSRWGGETQYF
abundance: NA
j_gene: TRBJ2-5
d_gene: NA
v_gene: TRBV7-9

CDR3nt: TGCGCCAGCAGCGCGACCGGGACGGGAGCCTACGAGCAGTACTTC
CDR3aa: CASSATGTGAYEQYF
abundance: many
j_gene: TRBJ2-7
d_gene: NA
v_gene: TRBV5-1

CDR3nt: TGTGCCAGCAGTTACTTGCTAGCGGGGGGGCTGGATGAGCAGTTCTTC
CDR3aa: CASSYLLAGGLDEQFF
abundance: NA
j_gene: TRBJ2-1
d_gene: TRBD2
v_gene: TRBV6-5

CDR3nt: TGTGCCAGCAGCGTCAGGGGTTCCAGTAGCTATGGCTACACCTTC
CDR3aa: CASSVRGSSSYGYTF
abundance: many
j_gene: TRBJ1-2
d_gene: NA
v_gene: TRBV9

CDR3nt: TGTGCCAGCTCACCGATGACAGACTACAATGAGCAGTTCTTC
CDR3aa: CASSPMTDYNEQFF
abundance: many
j_gene: TRBJ2-1
d_gene: NA
v_gene: TRBV18

CDR3nt: TGTGCCAGCAGCGTGAACCTCCGGGACCCAAGGGGTGTGGATACGCAGTATTTT
CDR3aa: CASSVNLRDPRGVDTQYF
abundance: many
j_gene: TRBJ2-3
d_gene: NA
v_gene: TRBV5-6

CDR3nt: TGCGCCAGCAGCTCGGACTCAGGGGATACGCAGTATTTT
CDR3aa: CASSSDSGDTQYF
abundance: NA
j_gene: TRBJ2-3
d_gene: NA
v_gene: TRBV5-1

CDR3nt: TGTGCCAGCAGCCCCAGCGGCGGGTGGGCCCAGCATTTT
CDR3aa: CASSPSGGWAQHF
abundance: NA
j_gene: TRBJ1-5
d_gene: NA
v_gene: TRBV7-2

CDR3nt: TGCGCCAGCAGCCAAGGACCCCTTCGGGACAGGGGAGCAGATACGCAGTATTTT
CDR3aa: CASSQGPLRDRGADTQYF
abundance: many
j_gene: TRBJ2-3
d_gene: TRBD1
v_gene: TRBV4-1